These T cell receptor beta chains were read from a single sample in a study of OX40 agonist ivuxolimab in advanced cancers. Clones were read by immunoSEQ multiplex PCR, and TCRdb kept only the in-frame ones, dropping some. The profile shows some 85,000 clones, 70% to 90% of them singletons. Sequences were derived from CD4+ or CD8+ T cells sorted from blood, sampled in a trial of the OX40 agonist ivuxolimab. All receptors derive from an adult with an advanced solid tumor such as melanoma, head and neck, liver or kidney cancer. The CDR3 runs from the conserved cysteine through the conserved F or W. The D gene is left open where the match is weak. Rows give clone size only sometimes, using once, few, many, or a class for an expanded clone.

J,size,D,V,CDR3,DNA
TRBJ1-3,NA,NA,TRBV7-9,CASRGFEDFSGNTIYF,TGTGCCAGCAGGGGCTTTGAGGACTTCTCTGGAAACACCATATATTTT
TRBJ1-2,NA,NA,TRBV27,CASSRDSRGDGYTF,TGTGCCAGCAGCCGGGACTCCCGGGGAGATGGCTACACCTTC
TRBJ2-7,NA,NA,TRBV27,CASSPHGSSYEQYF,TGTGCCAGCAGTCCACACGGATCTTCATACGAGCAGTACTTC
TRBJ2-7,NA,NA,TRBV6-1,CASTLDGYEQYF,TGTGCCAGCACTTTGGACGGGTACGAGCAGTACTTC
TRBJ1-2,NA,NA,TRBV7-9,CASSPSENYGYTF,TGTGCCAGCAGCCCATCCGAGAACTATGGCTACACCTTC
TRBJ1-3,NA,NA,TRBV6-1,CASSGSYGGGNTIYF,TGTGCCAGCAGTGGATCCTATGGAGGGGGAAACACCATATATTTT
TRBJ1-3,NA,NA,TRBV10-2,CASSVSEGGNTIYF,TGCGCCAGCAGTGTGTCTGAGGGGGGAAACACCATATATTTT
TRBJ2-1,NA,NA,TRBV9,CASSVAGGENEQFF,TGTGCCAGCAGCGTAGCGGGGGGCGAGAATGAGCAGTTCTTC
TRBJ1-4,once,NA,TRBV11-2,CASSLVSQDNEKLFF,TGTGCCAGCAGCTTAGTCTCTCAGGATAATGAAAAACTGTTTTTT
TRBJ2-2,NA,NA,TRBV11-2,CATRHRVNTGELFF,TGTGCCACCCGACACAGAGTGAACACCGGGGAGCTGTTTTTT
TRBJ2-7,NA,NA,TRBV7-3,CASSLGGHEQYF,TGTGCCAGCAGCTTAGGAGGGCACGAGCAGTACTTC
TRBJ1-5,NA,NA,TRBV7-9,CASSLPGSNQPQHF,TGTGCCAGCAGCTTGCCAGGATCCAATCAGCCCCAGCATTTT
TRBJ1-1,NA,NA,TRBV30,CAWVPMNTEAFF,TGTGCCTGGGTCCCTATGAACACTGAAGCTTTCTTT
TRBJ2-2,NA,TRBD2,TRBV7-2,CASSSIAGGPTGELFF,TGTGCCAGCAGCTCGATAGCGGGGGGGCCCACCGGGGAGCTGTTTTTT
TRBJ2-5,NA,NA,TRBV5-1,CASSFQGHQETQYF,TGCGCCAGCAGCTTTCAGGGCCACCAAGAGACCCAGTACTTC
TRBJ1-1,once,TRBD1,TRBV7-2,CASSLGDRGTEAFF,TGTGCCAGCAGCTTAGGGGACAGGGGTACTGAAGCTTTCTTT
TRBJ1-1,once,TRBD1,TRBV15,CATSRGQGMVTEAFF,TGTGCCACCAGCAGGGGACAGGGTATGGTCACTGAAGCTTTCTTT
TRBJ2-3,few,TRBD2,TRBV7-2,CASSSLMGLAGVDTQYF,TGTGCCAGCAGCTCACTGATGGGACTAGCGGGGGTAGATACGCAGTATTTT
TRBJ1-1,NA,TRBD1,TRBV5-1,CASSLSGQGRQATEAFF,TGCGCCAGCAGCCTCTCCGGACAGGGGCGGCAGGCCACTGAAGCTTTCTTT
TRBJ2-5,NA,NA,TRBV7-3,CASSLMGLGETQYF,TGTGCCAGCAGCTTGATGGGGCTTGGGGAGACCCAGTACTTC
TRBJ2-5,NA,TRBD2,TRBV27,CASSSTEGLAGSETQYF,TGTGCCAGCAGTTCGACCGAGGGACTAGCGGGGTCAGAGACCCAGTACTTC
TRBJ2-3,NA,TRBD2,TRBV11-2,CASSAGTSGGAFGDTQYF,TGTGCCAGCAGCGCCGGGACTAGCGGGGGGGCATTCGGAGATACGCAGTATTTT
TRBJ1-3,NA,NA,TRBV5-4,CASSPYPGSGNTIYF,TGTGCCAGCAGCCCGTATCCAGGATCTGGAAACACCATATATTTT
TRBJ2-7,NA,NA,TRBV29-1,CSVDVFMQLEAPYEQYF,TGCAGCGTTGACGTGTTTATGCAATTGGAAGCCCCCTACGAGCAGTACTTC
TRBJ1-2,NA,TRBD1,TRBV19,CASSIDDRGYGYTF,TGTGCCAGTAGTATAGACGACAGGGGTTATGGCTACACCTTC
TRBJ1-2,NA,NA,TRBV7-9,CASSSDRTAGNYGYTF,TGTGCCAGCAGCTCCGACAGGACCGCCGGGAACTATGGCTACACCTTC